This TCR beta chain was observed in a study of blood T cell repertoires in COVID-19. Study summary: T cells, B-cell-depleted T cells, or PBMCs supplied cDNA or gDNA.

Per the germline V gene, CDR1 is SGHDT and CDR2 is YYEEEE. Between the trimmed V and J ends, which lost 0 bases and 6 bases, there was a span of 6 bases. This CDR3 spans 13 amino acids. Per the authors' pipeline: Amplification of reference gene primers provided the estimated nucleated cell counts. This table comes from immunoSEQ multiplex PCR, and its TCRdb copy is limited to in-frame clones, with some not included. V, J and clone size are taken as reported in that table, and D and trimming were inferred from the DNA itself. The sample has some 130,000 clones; 86% are singletons. The table lists this clone with a count of one.

V is TRBV5-6 and J is TRBJ1-4; D gene unclear. Sequenced input: peripheral blood. The clonotype was recovered from a woman in her 70s with COVID-19, enrolled during active disease. CDR3 protein: CASSLATYEKLFF. CDR3 DNA: TGTGCCAGCAGCTTGGCCACTTATGAAAAACTGTTTTTT.